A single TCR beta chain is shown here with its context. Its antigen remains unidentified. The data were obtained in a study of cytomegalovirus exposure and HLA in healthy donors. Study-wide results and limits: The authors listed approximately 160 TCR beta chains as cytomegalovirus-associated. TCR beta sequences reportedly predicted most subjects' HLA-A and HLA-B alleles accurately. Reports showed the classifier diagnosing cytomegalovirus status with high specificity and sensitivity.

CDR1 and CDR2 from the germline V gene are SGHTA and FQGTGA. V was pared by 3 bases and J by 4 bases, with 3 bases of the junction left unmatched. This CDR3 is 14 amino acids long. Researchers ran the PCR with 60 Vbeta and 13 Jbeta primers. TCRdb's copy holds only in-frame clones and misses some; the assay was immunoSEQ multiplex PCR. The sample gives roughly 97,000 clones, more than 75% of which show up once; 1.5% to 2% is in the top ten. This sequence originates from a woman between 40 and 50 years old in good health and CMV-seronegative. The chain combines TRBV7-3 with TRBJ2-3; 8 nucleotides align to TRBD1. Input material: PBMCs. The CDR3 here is CASSFSTGADTQYF. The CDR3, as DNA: TGTGCCAGCAGCTTTTCGACAGGGGCAGATACGCAGTATTTT.